What follows are 22 T cell receptor beta chains derived from one specimen sequenced in a study of response to subunit inactivated influenza vaccine. MiXCR was run by TCRdb on the RT-PCR reads, yielding one entry per CDR3 protein. The sample lists 500,000 or so distinct CDR3 sequences, 16% occurring once. Sequencing used CD4+ T cells sorted from PBMCs, obtained roughly 24 months after vaccination. The receptor set was obtained from a man aged 45-69 years who received an inactivated influenza vaccine.

This rearrangement joins TRBV28 to TRBJ2-1; perhaps TRBD2 as D (6 bases). V lost 6 bases to trimming and J lost 0 bases, with 15 bases between them. The CDR3 runs 16 residues. The germline V gene has CDR1 MDHEN and CDR2 SYDVKM. In DNA form, the CDR3 reads TGTGCCAGCAGGGTACGGGACTCCCTCTCCTACAATGAGCAGTTCTTC. It yields the protein CASRVRDSLSYNEQFF.

The rearrangement links TRBV6-1 to TRBJ2-7; the match to TRBD2 covers 12 bases. CDR3 length: 16 residues. Germline V gives CDR1 MNHNS, CDR2 SASEGT. Trimming took 6 bases from V and 5 from J; bases not matched to a gene: 11. This chain's CDR3 is CASSPAGLAGIDEQYF. The CDR3 DNA sequence: TGTGCCAGCAGCCCCGCTGGACTAGCGGGGATAGACGAGCAGTACTTC.

The V and J genes are TRBV10-3 and TRBJ1-1; D ambiguous. Germline assignment: CDR1 ENHRY and CDR2 SYGVKD. The CDR3 has 11 amino acids. V shed 4 bases and J shed 1 base, with 1 base lying between them. The CDR3 DNA follows: TGTGCCATCAGTGGGAACACTGAAGCTTTCTTT. As protein: CAISGNTEAFF.

The rearrangement joins TRBV9 to TRBJ2-2; 11 nucleotides line up with TRBD2. There are 15 residues in the CDR3. Germline V gives CDR1 SGDLS, CDR2 YYNGEE. The V segment lost 0 bases and the J segment 6 bases; nucleotides outside the gene matches: 1. This CDR3 reads CASSVVSGRAGELFF. The DNA of the CDR3 is TGTGCCAGCAGCGTAGTTAGCGGGAGGGCCGGGGAGCTGTTTTTT.

This chain uses TRBV20-1 with TRBJ1-1; D possibly corresponds to TRBD1 (6 bases). CDR1 and CDR2 (germline): DFQATT, SNEGSKA (reference sequence). The CDR3 is made up of 16 amino acids. V shed 5 bases and J shed 7 bases, with 26 bases lying between them. The CDR3 loop reads CSADGLQGGGNGEAFF. The CDR3 DNA reads as TGCAGTGCTGACGGCCTACAGGGAGGGGGGAACGGTGAAGCTTTCTTT.

This clonotype was detected many times. This sequence joins TRBV20-1 and TRBJ1-1; 9 nucleotides align to TRBD1. The germline V gene has CDR1 DFQATT and CDR2 SNEGSKA (reference sequence). The ends lost 6 bases at V and 4 bases at J; junction bases unmatched: 12. This CDR3 is built from 15 residues. CDR3 region: CSAPGQGRGGTEAFF. The CDR3 nucleotides read TGCAGTGCCCCGGGACAGGGAAGAGGCGGCACTGAAGCTTTCTTT.

J is TRBJ2-1 and V is TRBV7-9; the D is unclear. The CDR3 loop spans 15 amino acids. Germline V gene sequence: CDR1 SEHNR, CDR2 FQNEAQ (reference sequence). V was shortened by 0 bases and J by 8 bases, with 14 bases between the two germline ends. For the CDR3, the DNA is TGTGCCAGCAGCTTAGCCTTGATCCTTAGGGATGAGCAGTTCTTC. It translates to CASSLALILRDEQFF.

This clonotype was seen more than once but under ten times. This chain connects TRBV2 to TRBJ2-2, with 7 bases fitting TRBD2. The germline V gene encodes CDR1 SNHLY and CDR2 FYNNEI. The V and J ends lost 8 bases and 2 bases, in that order; junction bases with no gene match: 8. This CDR3 is built from 15 residues. CDR3 region: CASGAGRTNTGELFF. CDR3 nucleotides: TGTGCCAGCGGAGCGGGGCGAACTAACACCGGGGAGCTGTTTTTT.

This clonotype was recorded a few times. The genes are TRBV20-1 and TRBJ2-1; 7 nucleotides align to TRBD1. CDR3 size: 14 residues. Looked up from germline, CDR1 is DFQATT and CDR2 is SNEGSKA (reference sequence). V lost 4 bases, J lost 6 bases, and 9 bases stayed unmatched. CDR3 sequence: CSATDGQDLNEQFF. The CDR3 DNA is TGCAGTGCTACGGATGGACAGGACCTCAATGAGCAGTTCTTC.

The chain couples TRBV6-1 to TRBJ1-2, with a tentative D call TRBD1 (6 bases). Per germline, CDR1 MNHNS and CDR2 SASEGT. This CDR3 contains 14 residues. V lost 6 bases and J lost 8, with 19 bases in between. In DNA form, the CDR3 reads TGTGCCAGCAGGCGCCAGGGGACTTGGGAGGGCTACACCTTC. Translated: CASRRQGTWEGYTF.

Only a few counts were recorded for this clonotype. This chain links TRBV21-1 with TRBJ1-1; the table's D gene call, TRBD1, was not cross checked with the DNA. TRBV21-1 represents a pseudogene. The CDR3 length is 16 residues. In DNA form, the CDR3 reads TGTGCCAGCAGCAAAAGGTTCGGGGCTGTGGGAACTGAAGCTTTCTTT. Translating it yields CASSKRFGAVGTEAFF.

As concerns this clonotype: The CDR3 ends on some other residue instead of the conserved phenylalanine or tryptophan, so this is likely a read error. The V call is TRBV11-2, the J call TRBJ2-5; no clear D gene. Germline V CDR1 and CDR2: SGHAT, FQNNGV. The V end was cut by 0 bases, the J end by 3 bases, with 17 bases between. CDR3 length equals 17 residues. The DNA of the CDR3 is TGTGCCAGCAGCTTAGAAGGACCGTCCTTCCTTAAAGAGACCCAGTACATC. Amino acid sequence: CASSLEGPSFLKETQYI.

This rearrangement joins TRBV6-1 to TRBJ1-1; D is perhaps TRBD1 (6 bases). From germline, CDR1 is MNHNS and CDR2 SASEGT. This CDR3 comprises 14 residues. Trimming stripped 4 bases from V and 11 bases from J, with 20 bases between. The CDR3 here is CASSGPGGRKEAFF. DNA of the CDR3: TGTGCCAGCAGTGGGCCCGGGGGGCGGAAGGAGGCTTTCTTT.

This clonotype was observed many times. This rearrangement joins TRBV7-2 to TRBJ2-5; 9 bases map to TRBD2. The CDR3 sequence is 15 residues long. V lost 1 base, J lost 7 bases, and 7 bases stayed unmatched. The germline CDR1 and CDR2 sequences are SGHTA and FQGNSA. Here the CDR3 DNA reads TGTGCCAGCAGCTTAGAACTAGCGGGCCCAGTGACCCAGTACTTC. It codes for CASSLELAGPVTQYF.

This clonotype was seen only a few times. V and J are TRBV3-1 and TRBJ1-1; 7 bases fit TRBD1. The CDR3 is 16 residues long. Germline CDR1 and CDR2: LGHDT and YNNKEL (reference sequence). The J segment lost 5 bases and the V segment lost 4 bases, leaving 13 bases of the junction unmatched. The DNA of the CDR3 is TGTGCCAGCAGCCTAAGGTCAGCCAGGGGGTGGACTGAAGCTTTCTTT. This gives the protein CASSLRSARGWTEAFF. Using reference TRBV3-1 and TRBJ1-1 for the parts outside the CDR3, the full variable domain is DTAVSQTPKYLVTQMGNDKSIKCEQNLGHDTMYWYKQDSKKFLKIMFSYNNKELIINETVPNRFSPKSPDKAHLNLHINSLELGDSAVYFCASSLRSARGWTEAFFGQGTRLTVV.

The rearrangement links TRBV5-1 to TRBJ2-7; 9 bases map to TRBD2. The CDR3 has 17 residues. The J segment lost 4 bases and the V segment lost 0 bases, leaving 11 bases of the junction unmatched. Looked up from germline, CDR1 is SGHRS and CDR2 is YFSETQ. The CDR3 sequence is CASSLGLAESKGYEQYF. The CDR3 coding sequence is TGCGCCAGCAGCTTGGGACTAGCGGAAAGCAAAGGGTACGAGCAGTACTTC.

The V and J genes are TRBV24-1 and TRBJ2-5, with 7 bases lining up with TRBD1. V gave up 10 bases and J gave up 4 bases; unmatched junction bases: 8. This CDR3 contains 13 residues. Germline assignment: CDR1 KGHDR and CDR2 SFDVKD. CDR3 protein: CATATGRGETQYF. CDR3 sequence (DNA): TGTGCCACGGCGACAGGGCGAGGAGAGACCCAGTACTTC.

The chain links TRBV2 to TRBJ1-2; D is uncertain. V was shortened by 4 bases and J by 8 bases, with 14 bases between the two germline ends. Germline values: CDR1 SNHLY, CDR2 FYNNEI. The CDR3 contains 13 residues. The CDR3 region is CASSGAGWWGYTF. The CDR3 DNA reads as TGTGCCAGCAGTGGTGCCGGTTGGTGGGGCTACACCTTC.

This clonotype was seen ten or more times. This sequence joins TRBV12-3 or TRBV12-4 and TRBJ2-1, with D perhaps matching TRBD2 (5 bases). CDR3 size: 15 residues. V dropped 2 bases and J dropped 0 bases, with 8 bases sitting between them. The CDR3 region has the DNA TGTGCCAGCAGTTTAAGGAGCGGCTCCTACAATGAGCAGTTCTTC. This encodes CASSLRSGSYNEQFF.

This clonotype was counted between two and nine times. V gene TRBV7-2 combines with J gene TRBJ2-3, with D possibly being TRBD1 (6 bases). Germline V gene data show CDR1 as SGHTA and CDR2 as FQGNSA. Trimming left V 4 bases short and J 1 base short, with 12 bases between. The CDR3 has 15 amino acids. The CDR3 is CASSYGGYGTDTQYF. The CDR3, as DNA: TGTGCCAGCAGCTATGGGGGCTACGGCACAGATACGCAGTATTTT. Full variable domain (outside the CDR3, taken from reference TRBV7-2 and TRBJ2-3): GAGVSQSPSNKVTEKGKDVELRCDPISGHTALYWYRQSLGQGLEFLIYFQGNSAPDKSGLPSDRFSAERTGGSVSTLTIQRTQQEDSAVYLCASSYGGYGTDTQYFGPGTRLTVL.

V gene TRBV3-1 combines with J gene TRBJ2-3; no definite D call. The CDR3 is 15 residues long. The germline CDR1 and CDR2 sequences are LGHDT and YNNKEL (reference sequence). Trimming took off 1 base at V and 4 bases at J, with 12 bases between the two ends. The CDR3 here is CASSQGPRRADTQYF. DNA for the CDR3: TGTGCCAGCAGCCAAGGACCGCGTAGGGCAGATACGCAGTATTTT.

This clonotype ranks as medium-sized. The chain carries TRBV12-3 or TRBV12-4 and TRBJ2-1; no reliable D call. This CDR3 region has 12 residues. V was cut by 8 bases and J by 10 bases, with 15 bases left in between. CDR3 sequence reads: CASGPVAGEQFF. CDR3 nucleotides: TGTGCCAGCGGGCCCGTCGCTGGGGAGCAGTTCTTC.